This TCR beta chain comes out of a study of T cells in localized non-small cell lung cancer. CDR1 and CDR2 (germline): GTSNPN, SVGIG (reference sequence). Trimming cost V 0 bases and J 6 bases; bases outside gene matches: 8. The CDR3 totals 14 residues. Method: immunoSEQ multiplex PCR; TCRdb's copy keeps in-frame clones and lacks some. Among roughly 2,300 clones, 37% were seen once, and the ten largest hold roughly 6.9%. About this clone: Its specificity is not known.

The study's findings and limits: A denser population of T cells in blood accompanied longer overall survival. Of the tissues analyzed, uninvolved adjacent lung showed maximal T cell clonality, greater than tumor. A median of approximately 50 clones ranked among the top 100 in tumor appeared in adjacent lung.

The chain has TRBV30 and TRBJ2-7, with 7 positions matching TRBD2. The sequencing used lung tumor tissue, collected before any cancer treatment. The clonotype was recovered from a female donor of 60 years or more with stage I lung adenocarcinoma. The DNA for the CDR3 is TGTGCCTGGAGTGTACCCATGGGAGGGGTCGAGCAGTACTTC. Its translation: CAWSVPMGGVEQYF.